This TCR beta chain came from a study of early T cells in non-severe SARS-CoV-2 infection. This clonotype was counted a few times. The CDR3 length is 14 residues. CDR1 is DFQATT, CDR2 SNEGSKA, per germline (reference sequence). V shed 5 bases and J 4 bases; nucleotides not matched to a gene: 5. Unique molecular identifiers (one per individual cDNA molecule) were attached. MiXCR was run by TCRdb on the 5' RACE reads, yielding one entry per CDR3 protein. The sample yields roughly 57,000 distinct CDR3 sequences, approximately 13% seen once. Material: whole blood. The sequence came from an adult who was a healthcare worker with PCR-confirmed SARS-CoV-2 infection or an uninfected control (not recorded which). This rearrangement joins TRBV20-1 to TRBJ1-2; TRBD1 matches at 12 bases. The CDR3 DNA is TGCAGTGCTGGAGGGACAGGGGGCACCTATGGCTACACCTTC. It yields the protein CSAGGTGGTYGYTF.